These 31 T cell receptor beta chains were all obtained from the same sample, sequenced in a study of shared clonotypes between healthy human individuals. Terminally differentiated effector memory CD45RA+ cells were left out of the naive CD8 fraction, which was CD45RO-negative and positively selected for CCR7. Data came from immunoSEQ multiplex PCR; TCRdb stores just in-frame clones and leaves some out. Among about 870,000 clones listed, about 92% were seen once. What was sequenced was naive CD8+ T cells sorted from blood. These receptors were collected from a man under 40 in good health.

J is TRBJ1-1 and V is TRBV28; D remains ambiguous. Germline V gene sequence: CDR1 MDHEN, CDR2 SYDVKM. V dropped 3 bases and J dropped 2 bases, with 16 bases sitting between them. The CDR3 has 16 amino acids. CDR3 coding DNA: TGTGCCAGCAGTTTCCTCACTCGGGCCAAAAACACTGAAGCTTTCTTT. Amino acid sequence: CASSFLTRAKNTEAFF.

The chain joins TRBV11-2 to TRBJ2-7; D remains ambiguous. The germline V gene has CDR1 SGHAT and CDR2 FQNNGV. The V end was cut by 5 bases, the J end by 0 bases, with 14 bases between. The CDR3 has 15 amino acids. The chain's CDR3 is CASSTIPRSSYEQYF. CDR3 DNA: TGTGCCAGCAGCACCATTCCCAGAAGCTCCTACGAGCAGTACTTC. Full variable domain (remainder filled in from reference TRBV11-2 and TRBJ2-7): EAGVAQSPRYKIIEKRQSVAFWCNPISGHATLYWYQQILGQGPKLLIQFQNNGVVDDSQLPKDRFSAERLKGVDSTLKIQPAKLEDSAVYLCASSTIPRSSYEQYFGPGTRLTVT.

Written as DNA, the CDR3 is TGTGCCATCAGGATTTCTAGTCCAGATACGCAGTATTTT. Amino acid sequence: CAIRISSPDTQYF. This rearrangement joins TRBV10-3 to TRBJ2-3; no firm D call. The ends were cut back, 6 bases at V and 4 bases at J, with 11 bases in the middle. CDR1 and CDR2 from the germline V gene are ENHRY and SYGVKD. The length of the CDR3 is 13 residues.

The rearrangement links TRBV9 to TRBJ1-1, with D possibly being TRBD1 (5 bases). The CDR3 is 14 residues long. V was shortened by 5 bases and J by 0 bases, with 11 bases between the two germline ends. Germline V gene data show CDR1 as SGDLS and CDR2 as YYNGEE. The CDR3, as DNA: TGTGCCAGCAGGGGGAGGGGTTTGAACACTGAAGCTTTCTTT. Its protein is CASRGRGLNTEAFF.

Comments on this clone: This sample also contains other DNA sequences that code for the same CDR3. The rearrangement joins TRBV5-1 to TRBJ1-1, with D unresolved. The CDR3 extends over 14 amino acids. The V end lost 0 bases, the J end lost 0 bases, and 6 bases lay between the germline ends. CDR1 is SGHRS, CDR2 YFSETQ, per germline. The CDR3 sequence: CASSLGVMNTEAFF. The CDR3 DNA reads TGCGCCAGCAGCTTGGGGGTCATGAACACTGAAGCTTTCTTT.

V is TRBV5-1 and J is TRBJ2-7; D tentatively reads TRBD1 or TRBD2 (5 bases each). The V and J ends lost 1 base and 0 bases respectively, with 11 bases between them. This CDR3 comprises 15 residues. CDR1 and CDR2 from the germline V gene are SGHRS and YFSETQ. CDR3 in amino acids: CASSLIGGGSYEQYF. The CDR3 bases are TGCGCCAGCAGCTTGATCGGTGGGGGCTCCTACGAGCAGTACTTC. The full variable domain, its missing parts supplied by reference TRBV5-1 and TRBJ2-7, is KAGVTQTPRYLIKTRGQQVTLSCSPISGHRSVSWYQQTPGQGLQFLFEYFSETQRNKGNFPGRFSGRQFSNSRSEMNVSTLELGDSALYLCASSLIGGGSYEQYFGPGTRLTVT.

The chain recombines TRBV4-1 with TRBJ2-1, with a weak D call TRBD2 (5 bases). CDR3 length equals 15 residues. V gave up 0 bases and J gave up 9 bases, with 15 bases separating them. Germline CDR1 reads MGHRA; CDR2 reads YSYEKL. For the CDR3, the DNA is TGCGCCAGCAGCCAAGATAACCTAGCCCGCAGTGAGCAGTTCTTC. Its protein is CASSQDNLARSEQFF.

This chain connects TRBV19 to TRBJ2-4; 9 bases align to TRBD1. This CDR3 spans 15 amino acids. Germline CDR1 LNHDA, CDR2 SQIVND (reference sequence). Trimming cost V 0 bases and J 8 bases; bases outside gene matches: 5. The CDR3 DNA follows: TGTGCCAGTAGTATAGACGGACAGGGGACGGACATTCAGTACTTC. This sequence encodes CASSIDGQGTDIQYF.

The chain recombines TRBV27 with TRBJ1-1; 7 bases fit TRBD1. V dropped 6 bases and J dropped 6; count of bases not matched to a gene: 13. Germline CDR1 is MNHEY and CDR2 is SMNVEV (reference sequence). The CDR3 is made up of 15 amino acids. The CDR3 loop is CASSLDEGALSEAFF. The CDR3 coding sequence is TGTGCCAGCAGCTTAGACGAGGGGGCTCTCTCTGAAGCTTTCTTT.

The genes are TRBV6-1 and TRBJ1-4; tentatively, D is TRBD1 (6 bases). Germline CDR1 is MNHNS and CDR2 is SASEGT. This CDR3 comprises 17 residues. V dropped 1 base and J dropped 8 bases, with 20 bases sitting between them. CDR3 amino acids: CASSEVGGTGFGEKLFF. The CDR3 DNA follows: TGTGCCAGCAGTGAAGTAGGGGGAACAGGGTTTGGGGAAAAACTGTTTTTT.

The V and J genes are TRBV12-5 and TRBJ1-1, with TRBD1 identical over 9 bases. The V and J ends lost 5 bases and 5 bases, in that order; junction bases with no gene match: 12. Germline V gives CDR1 LGHNT, CDR2 FRNRAP. The CDR3 length is 16 residues. The CDR3 reads CASGPGTGSLRTEAFF. Written as DNA, the CDR3 is TGTGCTAGTGGTCCCGGGACAGGGTCCCTTCGGACTGAAGCTTTCTTT. The variable domain in full, with the rest retrieved from reference TRBV12-5 and TRBJ1-1, is DARVTQTPRHKVTEMGQEVTMRCQPILGHNTVFWYRQTMMQGLELLAYFRNRAPLDDSGMPKDRFSAEMPDATLATLKIQPSEPRDSAVYFCASGPGTGSLRTEAFFGQGTRLTVV.

The chain joins TRBV27 to TRBJ1-5; D not resolved. The CDR3 is 12 amino acids. Trimming stripped 4 bases from V and 7 bases from J, with 8 bases between. Germline-derived CDR1 and CDR2 are MNHEY and SMNVEV (reference sequence). CDR3 DNA sequence: TGTGCCAGCAGTTCGAGTGGACAGCCCCAGCATTTT. It is translated as CASSSSGQPQHF.

The chain has TRBV9 and TRBJ2-6; D uncertain. The germline V gene has CDR1 SGDLS and CDR2 YYNGEE. This CDR3 spans 16 amino acids. Trimming took off 2 bases at V and 0 bases at J, with 9 bases between the two ends. CDR3 in DNA: TGTGCCAGCAGCGTTCACCGTGGCTCTGGGGCCAACGTCCTGACTTTC. Translated, it gives CASSVHRGSGANVLTF.

This chain connects TRBV7-8 to TRBJ2-7, with D uncertain. The V end lost 1 base, the J end lost 2 bases, and 18 bases lay between the germline ends. Per germline, CDR1 SGHVS and CDR2 FQNEAQ. This CDR3 contains 17 residues. The CDR3 sequence is CASSLEPRRPVAYEQYF. The CDR3, as DNA: TGTGCCAGCAGCTTAGAGCCCAGACGACCTGTTGCCTACGAGCAGTACTTC.

The chain uses TRBV6-5 and TRBJ2-6; TRBD1 is a possible D gene (5 bases). CDR1 and CDR2 from the germline V gene are MNHEY and SVGAGI. The CDR3 extends over 15 amino acids. Deletions cut 10 bases from V and 0 bases from J, with 13 bases between. The CDR3 DNA sequence: TGTGCCACGGGTACAGGAAGCTCTGGGGCCAACGTCCTGACTTTC. This gives the protein CATGTGSSGANVLTF.

The chain links TRBV2 to TRBJ2-3, with TRBD2 identical over 13 bases. CDR1 is SNHLY and CDR2 is FYNNEI in the germline V gene. With 7 bases clipped from V and 3 bases from J, the junction kept 7 bases outside the gene matches. This CDR3 is 16 amino acids long. The CDR3 coding sequence is TGTGCCAGCAAAACTAGCGGGAGGGTCGGTACAGATACGCAGTATTTT. This encodes CASKTSGRVGTDTQYF.

The J gene is TRBJ2-7, the V gene TRBV28; the match to TRBD2 covers 12 bases. Germline V CDR1 and CDR2: MDHEN, SYDVKM. The CDR3 is 15 residues long. Trimming cost V 6 bases and J 0 bases; bases outside gene matches: 3. CDR3 sequence reads: CASRLAGGPSYEQYF. The CDR3 DNA sequence: TGTGCCAGCAGGCTAGCGGGAGGGCCCTCCTACGAGCAGTACTTC.

The V gene is TRBV29-1, the J gene TRBJ2-1, with D perhaps being TRBD1 or TRBD2 (5 bases each). This CDR3 is 17 amino acids long. The V end lost 0 bases, the J end lost 2 bases, and 17 bases lay between the germline ends. The V gene's germline CDR1 is SQVTM and CDR2 ANQGSEA. The CDR3 region has the DNA TGCAGCGTTGAAGATCGGGGTCTGTCGGGGCCCTACAATGAGCAGTTCTTC. The encoded protein is CSVEDRGLSGPYNEQFF.

V gene TRBV19 combines with J gene TRBJ1-1; D call uncertain. The germline V gene has CDR1 LNHDA and CDR2 SQIVND (reference sequence). This CDR3 comprises 14 residues. The ends were cut back, 3 bases at V and 6 bases at J, with 14 bases in the middle. This chain's CDR3 is CASSITGGSAEAFF. The CDR3 DNA reads TGTGCCAGTAGTATCACGGGCGGTTCCGCTGAAGCTTTCTTT.

This chain joins TRBV5-1 and TRBJ2-5; 7 bases fit TRBD2. The germline V gene encodes CDR1 SGHRS and CDR2 YFSETQ. The length of the CDR3 is 15 residues. Trimming cost V 0 bases and J 4 bases; bases outside gene matches: 6. The CDR3 bases are TGCGCCAGCAGCTTGGAGGCGGGAGTGGGAGAGACCCAGTACTTC. Its translation is CASSLEAGVGETQYF.

The chain recombines TRBV14 with TRBJ1-1; D unclear. Trimming removed 3 bases from V and 2 bases from J, with 10 bases in between. CDR1 SGHDN and CDR2 FVKESK come from the germline V gene. The CDR3 runs 14 residues. As DNA, the CDR3 is TGTGCCAGCAGCCAGCAGCAGAGAAACACTGAAGCTTTCTTT. Translating it yields CASSQQQRNTEAFF.

This chain links TRBV7-9 with TRBJ2-7, with 7 bases matching TRBD1. The germline V gene encodes CDR1 SEHNR and CDR2 FQNEAQ (reference sequence). CDR3 length: 13 residues. J was trimmed by 4 bases and V by 8 bases; bases with no gene match: 8. The CDR3 is CASEWTGDYEQYF. In DNA, the CDR3 is TGTGCCAGCGAATGGACAGGAGATTACGAGCAGTACTTC. Together with reference TRBV7-9 and TRBJ2-7, the CDR3 gives the full variable domain: DTGVSQNPRHKITKRGQNVTFRCDPISEHNRLYWYRQTLGQGPEFLTYFQNEAQLEKSRLLSDRFSAERPKGSFSTLEIQRTEQGDSAMYLCASEWTGDYEQYFGPGTRLTVT.

The rearrangement uses TRBV5-6 and TRBJ2-7, with 8 bases fitting TRBD2. This CDR3 contains 14 residues. V gave up 4 bases and J gave up 5 bases; unmatched junction bases: 8. Germline CDR1 SGHDT, CDR2 YYEEEE. CDR3 in DNA: TGTGCCAGCAGCAAGAGCGGGAGTAGCGACGAGCAGTACTTC. As protein: CASSKSGSSDEQYF.

J is TRBJ2-5 and V is TRBV7-2, with 9 bases fitting TRBD1. Trimming removed 5 bases from V and 4 bases from J; junction bases left unmatched: 5. Germline CDR1 SGHTA, CDR2 FQGNSA. The CDR3 runs to 14 residues. The CDR3 reads CASSQTGGGETQYF. CDR3 DNA sequence: TGTGCCAGCAGCCAGACAGGGGGAGGAGAGACCCAGTACTTC.

The chain is built from TRBV7-3 and TRBJ2-3, with 10 bases fitting TRBD2. The V segment lost 4 bases and the J segment 6 bases; nucleotides outside the gene matches: 4. This CDR3 is built from 14 residues. The germline CDR1 and CDR2 sequences are SGHTA and FQGTGA. CDR3 bases: TGTGCCAGCAGCTCGGGGACTAGCGACGATACGCAGTATTTT. Translating gives CASSSGTSDDTQYF.

The chain recombines TRBV5-6 with TRBJ2-7; 9 bases map to TRBD2. The trim removed 2 bases at V and 2 bases at J, leaving 8 bases unmatched. The germline V gene encodes CDR1 SGHDT and CDR2 YYEEEE. The CDR3 is 16 residues long. The CDR3 here is CASSFQTSGITYEQYF. CDR3 DNA: TGTGCCAGCAGCTTCCAGACTAGCGGAATAACCTACGAGCAGTACTTC.

This chain uses TRBV7-6 with TRBJ2-7; D is unclear. Germline-derived CDR1 and CDR2 are SGHVS and FNYEAQ. V was clipped by 1 base and J by 8 bases, with 12 bases between them. CDR3 size: 13 residues. The CDR3 DNA follows: TGTGCCAGCAGCTTAGAGCCCTCTACGCAGCAGTACTTC. It yields the protein CASSLEPSTQQYF.

The V call is TRBV11-2, the J call TRBJ2-1, with a tentative D call TRBD2 (6 bases). V was cut by 4 bases and J by 9 bases, with 25 bases left in between. This CDR3 comprises 17 residues. The germline CDR1 and CDR2 sequences are SGHAT and FQNNGV. The CDR3, as DNA: TGTGCCAGCAGCTCGACCGGGACTTACCCCTCATCGGGTGAGCAGTTCTTC. Amino acids: CASSSTGTYPSSGEQFF.

The chain links TRBV2 to TRBJ2-1, with D tentatively TRBD2 (5 bases). Trimming stripped 4 bases from V and 5 bases from J, with 15 bases between. This CDR3 has 15 residues. Germline V lookup: CDR1 SNHLY, CDR2 FYNNEI. The CDR3 loop reads CASSAPFELDNEQFF. Written as DNA, the CDR3 is TGTGCCAGCAGTGCCCCTTTCGAACTAGACAATGAGCAGTTCTTC.

The chain links TRBV7-2 to TRBJ2-1, with D hard to call. V was trimmed by 4 bases and J by 2 bases, leaving 12 bases between them. This CDR3 is built from 15 residues. Germline CDR1 and CDR2: SGHTA and FQGNSA. CDR3 loop: CASSSVDSAYNEQFF. In DNA, the CDR3 is TGTGCCAGCAGCTCCGTAGACTCTGCCTACAATGAGCAGTTCTTC.

V gene TRBV30 combines with J gene TRBJ2-7; D is unresolved. Germline V CDR1 and CDR2: GTSNPN, SVGIG (reference sequence). This CDR3 contains 12 residues. Trimming pared 1 base from V and 3 bases from J, leaving 7 bases between. The CDR3 DNA sequence: TGTGCCTGGAGTGGACACAACTACGAGCAGTACTTC. Its translation: CAWSGHNYEQYF.